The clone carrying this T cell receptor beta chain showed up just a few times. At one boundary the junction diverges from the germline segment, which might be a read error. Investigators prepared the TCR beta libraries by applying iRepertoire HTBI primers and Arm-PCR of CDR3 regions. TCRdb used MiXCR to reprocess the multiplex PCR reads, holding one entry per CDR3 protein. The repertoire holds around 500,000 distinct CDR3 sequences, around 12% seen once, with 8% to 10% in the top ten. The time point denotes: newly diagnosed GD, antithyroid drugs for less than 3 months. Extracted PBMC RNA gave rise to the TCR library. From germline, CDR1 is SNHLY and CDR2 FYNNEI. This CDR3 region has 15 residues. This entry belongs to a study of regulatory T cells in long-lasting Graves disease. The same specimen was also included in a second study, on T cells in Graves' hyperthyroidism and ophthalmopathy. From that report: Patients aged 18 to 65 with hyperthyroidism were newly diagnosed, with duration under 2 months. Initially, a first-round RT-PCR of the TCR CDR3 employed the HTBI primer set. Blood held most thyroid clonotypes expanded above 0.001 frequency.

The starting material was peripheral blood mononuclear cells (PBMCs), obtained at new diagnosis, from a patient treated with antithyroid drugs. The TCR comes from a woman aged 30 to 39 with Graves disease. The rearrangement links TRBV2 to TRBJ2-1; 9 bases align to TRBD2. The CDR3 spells CVSIFSGSLYNEQFF. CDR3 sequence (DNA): TGTGTCAGCATATTTAGCGGGAGCCTTTACAATGAGCAGTTCTTC. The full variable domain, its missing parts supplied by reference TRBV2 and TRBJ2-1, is EPEVTQTPSHQVTQMGQEVILRCVPISNHLYFYWYRQILGQKVEFLVSFYNNEISEKSEIFDDQFSVERPDGSNFTLKIRSTKLEDSAMYFCVSIFSGSLYNEQFFGPGTRLTVL.